The sequence of this T cell receptor (beta chain) was determined in a study of T cells after yellow fever vaccination. The ends lost 5 bases at V and 6 bases at J; junction bases unmatched: 9. Germline assignment: CDR1 MDHEN and CDR2 SYDVKM. The CDR3 is 16 amino acids. This clonotype was seen more than once but under ten times. Its antigen is still unknown. TCR cDNA was made by 5'RACE template switching, adding a universal primer site and UMIs. A single record per CDR3 protein comes from TCRdb applying MiXCR to the 5' RACE reads. The sample consists of some 560,000 distinct CDR3 sequences, over 15% of them appearing once. Points from the study as a whole: It was a weaker secondary response, yet one that peaked faster, at day 5 versus 15.

The TCR was taken from a man aged 30-40 years who received the YFV17D yellow fever vaccine. This specimen was PBMCs, taken 15 days after the yellow fever booster vaccination. This chain joins TRBV28 and TRBJ2-2; 10 bases are shared with TRBD1. The CDR3 DNA reads TGTGCCAGCAGTATCCCGGGACAGGGGTCCGCCGGGGAGCTGTTTTTT. It is translated as CASSIPGQGSAGELFF.